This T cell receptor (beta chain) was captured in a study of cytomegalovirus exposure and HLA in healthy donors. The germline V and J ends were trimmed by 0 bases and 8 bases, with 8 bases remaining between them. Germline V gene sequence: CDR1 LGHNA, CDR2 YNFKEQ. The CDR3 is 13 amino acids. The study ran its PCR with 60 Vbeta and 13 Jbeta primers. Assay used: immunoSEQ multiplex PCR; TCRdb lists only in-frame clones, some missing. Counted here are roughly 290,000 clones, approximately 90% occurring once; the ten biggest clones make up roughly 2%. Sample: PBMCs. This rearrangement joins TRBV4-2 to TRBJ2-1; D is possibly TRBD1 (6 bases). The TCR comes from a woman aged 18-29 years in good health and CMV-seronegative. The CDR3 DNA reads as TGTGCCAGCAGCCAAGAACAGGGCTATGAGCAGTTCTTC. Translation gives CASSQEQGYEQFF.